This entry concerns a single T cell receptor beta chain. Its binding antigen is unknown. Nothing much larger sits one base from this clone, and base qualities are not available. The protocol used for the library was the immunoSEQ multiplex PCR assay. A mixture of 60 forward primers for TCR Vbeta segments and 13 reverse primers for TCR Jbeta segments was used in the multiplex PCR. Amplification of the CDR3 region of rearranged TCR beta genes was performed with a multiplex PCR assay on genomic DNA. The amplified TCR beta libraries were sequenced on the Illumina HiSeq System as 87-base-pair reads. Regarding the original processing steps: A later analysis counted tens of millions of unique TCR beta chains across the 500 to 850 repertoires, and 9 million to 14 million of these chains were shared by at least two donors. A nearest-neighbor algorithm error-corrected the raw reads and collapsed the reads into unique sequences, merging closely related sequences to remove PCR and sequencing errors. Alignment of CDR3 sequences to IMGT reference sequences was used to assign V, D and J gene segments. Each retained sequence needed at least a six-nucleotide match to both a V gene segment and a J gene segment. Rearrangements were classified as productive when the CDR3 lacked stop codons and remained in frame with V and J, and all other rearrangements were classified as non-productive. CDR3 was defined by IMGT convention, running from the second conserved V-encoded cysteine to the conserved J-encoded phenylalanine. The earlier analysis of about 500 of the donors excluded sequences that lacked an unambiguous match to a single V gene segment. An earlier analysis of a few hundred of the donors called V segments functional above 56.7% productive rearrangements and segregating when the between-donor standard deviation exceeded 5%. A statistical classification framework was developed to diagnose cytomegalovirus status using the catalog of TCR beta chain sequences. In a later analysis, V and J genes were assigned by comparing TCR nucleotide sequences against IMGT/GENE-DB human TR gene sequences. Using the TCRdist pipeline, a later analysis assigned CDR3 sequences along with most-parsimonious VDJ recombination scenarios. In a later analysis, each TCR beta chain was defined by its CDR3 amino acid sequence together with its V-gene family, and reads lacking a unique V-gene family were excluded. To address suspected cross-contamination and a sequencing artifact, a later analysis removed some 620 highly shared, low-generation-probability nucleotide sequences. In a later analysis, a clonal expansion index for each public chain was calculated from normalized within-repertoire ranks of inferred template counts. In a later analysis, generation probabilities were computed with a VDJ recombination model fitted to out-of-frame rearrangements, and the resulting probabilities were checked against IGoR. In a later analysis, hypergeometric tests were used to score TCR-TCR, TCR-HLA and TCR-CMV co-occurrence, with a repertoire-size bias correction applied to TCR pairs. To estimate false discovery rates, a later analysis permuted the HLA or CMV assignments 20 times. In a later analysis, co-occurring TCRs were grouped using DBSCAN, with TCRdist sequence similarity added in when clustering inside HLA-allele-positive subsets. For co-occurrence clustering, repertoires with fewer than 30,000 or more than 120,000 public chains were excluded, along with roughly five repertoires with anomalous nucleotide sharing. TCRdb re-hosts the immuneACCESS table, in-frame sequences only. Its copies lack some clones; in the studies checked, an unresolved V gene accounts for under half of them, and the cause for the rest is not known. V, J and clone size are those of that table, while D and trimming were read from the DNA. The sample data list some 140,000 clones, and roughly 80% of these were observed just once. Jointly, the top ten make up about 2.9% of the sample.

The cohort comprised several hundred healthy bone marrow donors. All cohort members were sampled while nominally healthy, although unrecorded immune exposures were likely present. The donor tested CMV seronegative and was one of the 352 seronegative cohort members. A peripheral blood sample was collected from each donor, and TCR beta sequencing was performed on peripheral blood mononuclear cells. Genomic DNA was extracted from the blood cell samples with the Qiagen DNeasy Blood Extraction Kit. The data stem from a study of cytomegalovirus exposure and HLA in healthy donors (dated by TCRdb to between 2016 and 2019). Looking at the study overall: An earlier analysis of several hundred of the donors reported more than 250 Gb of sequence data and about 100 million unique TCR beta sequences from 150 million to 200 million T cells. In the later analysis, no new phenotypic data were used to find candidate immune exposures; instead, reliance was placed on TCR beta sequences and their occurrence across donors. The study used immunosequencing to profile the T cell repertoires of 666 subjects and linked those repertoires to cytomegalovirus serostatus. In a later analysis, previously published TCR beta repertoires from 666 donors were re-analyzed and high-resolution HLA genotyping was added so that TCR occurrence patterns could be studied. Across 398 genotyped donors of the cohort, an average of approximately 240,000 unique TCR beta nucleotide sequences per donor were sequenced, and roughly 20% of those sequences were non-productive. Of the roughly 400 genotyped donors, about 80% fell in the genetic ancestry cluster associated with self-reported Caucasian donors. The number of donors typed differed by locus, with roughly 620-630 for A, B, C, DRB1 and DQB1, around 500 for DQA1, approximately 570 for DPA1, and around 450 for DPB1. Four to six DR-DQ haplotypes were handled as single units for association and clustering, since linkage in the cohort was strong. Donor age, sex, ethnicity and CMV serostatus were compiled alongside the repertoire data. HLA typing included class I and class II loci at four-digit resolution. All discovery cohort repertoires had been generated on a single sequencing platform. The study combined high-throughput TCR immunosequencing, statistical association of individual TCRs with disease status, and machine learning to predict cytomegalovirus infection status. In a later genetic analysis, genome-wide SNP genotypes for about 65% of the 666 donors were used, and that subset was treated as a discovery cohort. The aim of the study was to test whether cataloging public T cell receptors could identify signatures of past pathogen exposure. An earlier analysis of approximately 630 of the donors applied high-throughput TCR beta sequencing to assess whether each TCR beta V gene segment acted as functional or pseudogenic. In addition to the first cohort of 666 subjects, a separate validation cohort of over 90 different subjects was used. An early release covering roughly 640 HLA-typed donors comprised 300 to 350 gigabases of sequencing data and tens of millions of unique TCR sequences.

On the study overall, not on this receptor specifically: A further reported finding was that TCR beta sequences accurately predicted the HLA-A and HLA-B alleles for most subjects in the first cohort. Broadly in line with IMGT annotations, most TCR beta V segments showed up in productive rearrangements about 90% or about 30% of the time in an earlier analysis of about 500 of the donors. Presence/absence analyses assumed roughly uniform sequencing depth across donors, an assumption that may not hold. The classifier was reported to diagnose cytomegalovirus status with high specificity and sensitivity in both the original cohort and the validation cohort. An association between a missense DCLRE1C variant and V-gene and J-gene trimming of TCR beta chains was found in a later genetic analysis and replicated in an independent cohort. In this cohort, only TCR beta chains were sequenced, and detectable features were limited by the absence of alpha or paired-chain data. When HLA alleles, especially DR and DQ, strongly co-occurred, attributing TCR associations to individual alleles was difficult. In vitro tests confirmed that a few of the cytomegalovirus-associated TCR beta chains recognize cytomegalovirus antigens. In a later analysis, most CMV-associated TCR beta chains were found to appear HLA-restricted, with HLA associations seemingly driven largely by CMV exposure. Because the 87-base-pair reads could not distinguish some IMGT-functional V segments, including TRBV6-2 and TRBV6-3, those segments were excluded. In a later analysis, HLA-associated TCR beta chains were found to be more clonally expanded and to have lower generation probabilities than equally common non-associated chains. Correlated functional status among segregating V segments might be attributable to linkage disequilibrium, but an unknown experimental factor could not be ruled out. In a later analysis, 16,951 TCR beta sequences were associated with specific HLA alleles at a false discovery rate of 0.05. Most TCR sequences were seen in very few donors, while some public TCRs were found in many individuals. The authors suggested that the approach could potentially be generalized to other disease states and immunological phenotypes. A group of highly shared sequence variants was considered likely to be a technical artifact of the sequencing pipeline. In a later analysis, the rate of TCR association differed among HLA loci, with DRB1 alleles having the most associated TCRs and HLA-C alleles having the fewest. The study gave a list of roughly 150 TCR beta chains associated with cytomegalovirus. CMV serostatus was the only immune exposure information available for the cohort. A later genetic analysis reported fewer N-insertions in productive TCRs among donors in an Asian-associated ancestry cluster than the roughly 720-donor mean. HLA typing was unavailable for some donors at each locus, so association tests used only the typed subset. In a later analysis, several top co-occurrence clusters were reported to appear linked to parvovirus B19, influenza, CMV and Epstein-Barr virus. The earlier analysis of around 600 of the donors excluded roughly 17 rarely observed V segments, including chromosome 9 orphons, because counts were too low.

Cut back by 0 bases and 3 bases, the V and J ends lie 8 bases apart. There are 15 amino acids in the CDR3, from cysteine to phenylalanine inclusive. This entry keeps only the CDR3 DNA: 45 bases, framed from base 1. Sequences MNHEY (CDR1) and SVGAGI (CDR2) are obtained from the germline V gene. In this chain, TRBV6-5 is recombined with TRBJ2-2; no D segment can be confidently identified. The specimen sequenced was PBMCs. The TCR sequence derives from a man aged 35 to 55 in good health and CMV-seronegative. The DNA sequence is as follows: TGTGCCAGCAGTTACTCGGCAGGCTACACCGGGGAGCTGTTTTTT. Translated, this is CASSYSAGYTGELFF.